This T cell receptor (beta chain) originates from a study of technical replicates of blood from several donors. Looked up from germline, CDR1 is SGDLS and CDR2 is YYNGEE. CDR3 size: 14 residues. Trimming removed 4 bases from V and 3 bases from J, with 12 bases in between. The assay was immunoSEQ multiplex PCR, and TCRdb's table has in-frame clones only and misses some. This sample has 56,000 or so clones, with 90% to 95% found just once. The receptor comes from a human donor in good health. Some clones in this sample may be carry-over from other donors' samples. V is TRBV9 and J is TRBJ2-3; D possibly corresponds to TRBD2 (6 bases). The sequencing sample was made of PBMCs. The CDR3 is CASSLGEATDTQYF. The CDR3 bases are TGTGCCAGCAGCCTGGGGGAGGCGACAGATACGCAGTATTTT.